This TCR beta chain was identified during a study of cytomegalovirus exposure and HLA in healthy donors. Primers: 60 Vbeta forward and 13 Jbeta reverse. The repertoire was sequenced with immunoSEQ multiplex PCR; TCRdb's copy has only in-frame clones and lacks some. The data hold about 150,000 clones, with about 80% observed a single time. This CDR3 has 12 residues. Trimming stripped 6 bases from V and 0 bases from J, with 4 bases between. From germline, CDR1 is LGHNT and CDR2 FRNRAP. The chain combines TRBV12-5 with TRBJ2-3; D remains unclear. This TCR derives from a woman between 40 and 50 years old in good health and CMV-seronegative. The sequenced material came from PBMCs. For the CDR3, the DNA is TGTGCTAGTGGCCCGAGCACAGATACGCAGTATTTT. This translates into CASGPSTDTQYF.